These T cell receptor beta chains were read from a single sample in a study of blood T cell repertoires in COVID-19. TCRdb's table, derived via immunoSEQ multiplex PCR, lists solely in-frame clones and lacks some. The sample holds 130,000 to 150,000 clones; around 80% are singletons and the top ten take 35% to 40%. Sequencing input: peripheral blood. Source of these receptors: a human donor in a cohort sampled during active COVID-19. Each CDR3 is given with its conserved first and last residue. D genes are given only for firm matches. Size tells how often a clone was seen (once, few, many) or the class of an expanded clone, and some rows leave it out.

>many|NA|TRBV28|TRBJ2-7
TGTGCCAGCTCGGGATGGACGGAGTCCTACGAGCAGTACTTC
CASSGWTESYEQYF
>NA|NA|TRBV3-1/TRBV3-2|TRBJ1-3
TGTGCCAGCAGCCACCGGACAGGAAACACCATATATTTT
CASSHRTGNTIYF
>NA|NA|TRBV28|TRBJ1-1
TGTGCCAGCAGCGACCCCAGGGGCACCCTCAGGGCTTTCTTT
CASSDPRGTLRAFF
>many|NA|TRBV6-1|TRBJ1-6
TGTGCCAGCAGTGAGATCGTAGATAGTTCACCCCTCCACTTT
CASSEIVDSSPLHF
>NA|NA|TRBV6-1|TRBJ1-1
TGTGCCAGCAGTGACCTACAGGGACCCACTGAAGCTTTCTTT
CASSDLQGPTEAFF
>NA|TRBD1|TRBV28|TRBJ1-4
TGTGCCAGCACCCGACAGGGTCGAGGGGAAAAACTGTTTTTT
CASTRQGRGEKLFF
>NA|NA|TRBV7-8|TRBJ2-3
TGTGCCAGCACCTATTTAGATACGCAGTATTTT
CASTYLDTQYF
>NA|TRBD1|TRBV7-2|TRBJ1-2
TGTGCCAGCAGCTCCGCGGGACAGGGGATTCAAGGCTACACCTTC
CASSSAGQGIQGYTF
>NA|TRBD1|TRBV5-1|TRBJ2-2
TGCGCCAGCGGGGACAGGACGGACACCGGGGAGCTGTTTTTT
CASGDRTDTGELFF
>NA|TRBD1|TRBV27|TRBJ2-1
TGTGCCAGCAGTCTCGGATCGACAGGGCTTGAGCAGTTCTTC
CASSLGSTGLEQFF
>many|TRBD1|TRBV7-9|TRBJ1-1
TGTGCCAGCACCATCAGGGGGCATGCTTTCTTT
CASTIRGHAFF
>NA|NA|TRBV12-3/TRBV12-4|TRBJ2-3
TGTGCCAGCAGTTTAGTACCAGGCACGCAGTATTTT
CASSLVPGTQYF
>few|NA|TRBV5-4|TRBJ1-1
TGTGCCAGCAGTTCGGGGACAAAGGACACTGAAGCTTTCTTT
CASSSGTKDTEAFF
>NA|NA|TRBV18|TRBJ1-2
TGTGCCAGCTCACTCTTCACACCCGGGAGCGGGGGTGGCTACACCTTC
CASSLFTPGSGGGYTF
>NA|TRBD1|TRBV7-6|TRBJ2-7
TGTGCCAGCAGCTTGACCGGGACAGGGGTCGGCGAGCAGTACTTC
CASSLTGTGVGEQYF
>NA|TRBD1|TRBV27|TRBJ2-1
TGTGCCAGCAGTTCCAGGGGACAGGGTTTTAATGAGCAGTTCTTC
CASSSRGQGFNEQFF
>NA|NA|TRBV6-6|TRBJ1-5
TGTGCCAGCAGACCGGGGTATAGCAATCAGCCCCAGCATTTT
CASRPGYSNQPQHF
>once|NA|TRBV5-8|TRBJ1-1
TGTGCCAGCAGCTTGCCAGGCCTGAACACTGAAGCTTTCTTT
CASSLPGLNTEAFF
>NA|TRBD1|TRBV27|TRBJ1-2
TGTGCCAGCAGTCCTGGGGACAGTAACTATGGCTACACCTTC
CASSPGDSNYGYTF
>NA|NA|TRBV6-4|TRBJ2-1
TGTGCCAGCAGTGAGCGGCTAGATGGGTCCAATGAGCAGTTCTTC
CASSERLDGSNEQFF
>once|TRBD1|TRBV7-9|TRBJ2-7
TGTGCCAGCAGCTTAGCGCTAAGAGGACAGGGAAACGAGCAGTACTTC
CASSLALRGQGNEQYF
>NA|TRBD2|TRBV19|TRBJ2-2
TGTGCCAGTAGTATCGTCCAGCGGGGCACCGGGGAGCTGTTTTTT
CASSIVQRGTGELFF
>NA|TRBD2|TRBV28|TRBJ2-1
TGTGCCAGCAGCGAGCCTAGCGGGGGCCTCAATGAGCAGTTCTTC
CASSEPSGGLNEQFF
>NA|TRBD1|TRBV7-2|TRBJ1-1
TGTGCCAGCAGCTTCTACACAGGGGGTAACACTGAAGCTTTCTTT
CASSFYTGGNTEAFF
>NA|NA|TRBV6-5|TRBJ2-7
TGTGCCAGCAGTTACGGCGGGGAGTACGAGCAGTACTTC
CASSYGGEYEQYF
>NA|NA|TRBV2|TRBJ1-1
TGTGCCAGCACCAAGGGGGAGAACACTGAAGCTTTCTTT
CASTKGENTEAFF
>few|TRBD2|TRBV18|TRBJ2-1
TGTGCCAGCTCACCCGTCCCGGGACTAGTATCGTCCTACAATGAGCAGTTCTTC
CASSPVPGLVSSYNEQFF
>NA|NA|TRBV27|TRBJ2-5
TGTGCCAGCAGTTGGGGACCAGGGGGGTTTAAGGAGACCCAGTACTTC
CASSWGPGGFKETQYF
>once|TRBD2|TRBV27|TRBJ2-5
TGTGCCAGCAGTTTACTAGCGGGGGGCCCCCGGTACTTC
CASSLLAGGPRYF
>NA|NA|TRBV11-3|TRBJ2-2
TGTGCCAGCAGCTTAAGGGGGTATACCGGGGAGCTGTTTTTT
CASSLRGYTGELFF
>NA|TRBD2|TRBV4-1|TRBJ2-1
TGCGCCAGCAGCCAAGAAAGGGTAGCGGGGGGCGACTACAATGAGCAGTTCTTC
CASSQERVAGGDYNEQFF
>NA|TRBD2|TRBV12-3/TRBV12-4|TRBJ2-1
TGTGCCACGACGGGGGGTCCTAACAATGAGCAGTTCTTC
CATTGGPNNEQFF
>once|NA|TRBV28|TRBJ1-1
TGTGCCAGCACCCAAACACCTGTCCATGAAGCTTTCTTT
CASTQTPVHEAFF
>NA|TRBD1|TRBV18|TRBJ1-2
TGTGCCAGCTCACAGGACAGGGGCCCCTATGGCTACACCTTC
CASSQDRGPYGYTF
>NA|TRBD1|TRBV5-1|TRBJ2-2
TGCGCCAGCAGCTCTGGGACAGGCTACACCGGGGAGCTGTTTTTT
CASSSGTGYTGELFF
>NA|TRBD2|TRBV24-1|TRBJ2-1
TGTGCCACCAGGAGCGGGGGGGGAACCAATGAGCAGTTCTTC
CATRSGGGTNEQFF
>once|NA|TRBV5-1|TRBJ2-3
TGCGCCAGCAGCTTGGGCGGGGTTAGGACAGATACGCAGTATTTT
CASSLGGVRTDTQYF
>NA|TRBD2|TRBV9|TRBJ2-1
TGTGCCAGCAGCGTAGGGCTAGCGGGGGGGAATGAGCAGTTCTTC
CASSVGLAGGNEQFF
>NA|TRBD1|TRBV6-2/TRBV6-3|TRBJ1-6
TGTGCCAGCAGTTACTCCGGGACAGGGAATTCACCCCTCCACTTT
CASSYSGTGNSPLHF
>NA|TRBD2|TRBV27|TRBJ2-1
TGTGCCAGCAGTTTATGGCTAGCGGGGGGGCCTGGGCACAATGAGCAGTTCTTC
CASSLWLAGGPGHNEQFF
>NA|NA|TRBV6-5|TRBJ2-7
TGTGCCAGCAGCGTGGACTCAGGCCTCAGCGAGCAGTACTTC
CASSVDSGLSEQYF
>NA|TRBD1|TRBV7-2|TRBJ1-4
TGTGCCAGCAGCTTAGTGTCACAGGGGGCTTTTAAAAAACTGTTTTTT
CASSLVSQGAFKKLFF
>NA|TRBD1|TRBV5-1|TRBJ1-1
TGCGCCAGCGGGGGACAGCCGAACACTGAAGCTTTCTTT
CASGGQPNTEAFF
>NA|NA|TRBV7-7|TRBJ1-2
TGTGCTAGCAGCCCCCTAGAGTGGGGGGGGGTTGATGGCTACACCTTC
CASSPLEWGGVDGYTF